The 21 T cell receptor beta chains below come from one sample, sequenced in a study. Using its own MiXCR run on the 5' RACE reads, TCRdb lists one record per CDR3 protein. The sample consists of 7,000 or so distinct CDR3 sequences, about three quarters of them appearing once. Tregs were sorted as CD4+CD25+CD127-/low cells. Specimen: tumor-infiltrating Tregs sorted from the breast tumor. These receptors were obtained from a female donor with breast cancer.

This chain joins TRBV29-1 and TRBJ1-2; the D is unclear. The V end lost 3 bases, the J end lost 4 bases, and 12 bases lay between the germline ends. The germline CDR1 and CDR2 sequences are SQVTM and ANQGSEA. The CDR3 has 13 residues. The CDR3: CSVDDPNSYGYTF. CDR3 sequence (DNA): TGCAGCGTTGACGATCCCAACTCCTATGGCTACACCTTC.

The rearrangement joins TRBV20-1 to TRBJ2-3; D might be TRBD1 (6 bases). The V end lost 7 bases, the J end lost 7 bases, and 12 bases lay between the germline ends. The CDR3 is 11 residues long. Germline lookup yields CDR1 DFQATT and CDR2 SNEGSKA (reference sequence). The CDR3 protein is CSERGGNTQYF. Here the CDR3 DNA reads TGCAGTGAGCGAGGGGGAAATACGCAGTATTTT.

The chain couples TRBV5-1 to TRBJ1-2; tentative D call: TRBD1 (6 bases). The CDR3 length is 14 residues. The ends were cut back, 4 bases at V and 5 bases at J, with 15 bases in the middle. Germline CDR1 and CDR2: SGHRS and YFSETQ. In DNA form, the CDR3 reads TGCGCCAGCAGCCCCAGGGGTGCCAATTATGGCTACACCTTC. This translates into CASSPRGANYGYTF.

The CDR3 region has the DNA TGTGCCAGCAGCAATGACTATGGCTACACCTTC. Protein sequence: CASSNDYGYTF. The chain recombines TRBV4-2 with TRBJ1-2, with unresolved D. Trimming removed 5 bases at V and 3 bases at J, with 4 bases between. The CDR3 consists of 11 residues. In germline, CDR1 is LGHNA, CDR2 YNFKEQ.

In this sample, this clonotype turned up once. The chain combines TRBV27 with TRBJ1-4, with D possibly matching TRBD1 (6 bases). The CDR3 loop spans 14 amino acids. Trimming pared 3 bases from V and 6 bases from J, leaving 11 bases between. Germline loops: CDR1 MNHEY, CDR2 SMNVEV (reference sequence). The CDR3 DNA reads TGTGCCAGCAGTTTGTGGGGGGGCGATGAAAAACTGTTTTTT. Protein product: CASSLWGGDEKLFF.

V is TRBV7-3 and J is TRBJ2-5; perhaps D is TRBD1 or TRBD2 (5 bases each). CDR1 SGHTA and CDR2 FQGTGA come from the germline V gene. Trimming pared 5 bases from V and 4 bases from J, leaving 14 bases between. The CDR3 loop spans 14 amino acids. The CDR3 DNA reads TGTGCCAGCAGCACCTATGGTGGGGGAGAGACCCAGTACTTC. Translated, it gives CASSTYGGGETQYF.

Here the CDR3 reads CASSGSRAYGETQYF. Written as DNA, the CDR3 is TGTGCCAGCAGTGGGTCCAGGGCTTATGGGGAGACCCAGTACTTC. This chain links TRBV25-1 with TRBJ2-5, with TRBD1 as a possible D gene (5 bases). V lost 4 bases, J lost 5 bases, and 17 bases lay in between. This CDR3 spans 15 amino acids. Germline V lookup: CDR1 MGHDK, CDR2 SYGVNS.

The chain uses TRBV20-1 and TRBJ2-7, with 7 nucleotides matching TRBD1. Trimming took 6 bases from V and 3 from J; bases not matched to a gene: 8. Germline V lookup: CDR1 DFQATT, CDR2 SNEGSKA (reference sequence). The CDR3 totals 13 residues. The CDR3 region is CSAQTGKVYEQYF. CDR3 coding DNA: TGCAGTGCACAGACAGGGAAAGTCTACGAGCAGTACTTC.

This chain uses TRBV4-1 with TRBJ2-3, with TRBD1 matching over 10 bases. Germline lookup yields CDR1 MGHRA and CDR2 YSYEKL. V shed 5 bases, J shed 3 bases, and the junction held 5 bases outside the gene matches. This CDR3 is 15 amino acids long. CDR3 protein: CASSLEGQGTDTQYF. The CDR3 coding sequence is TGCGCCAGCAGCTTAGAGGGACAGGGGACAGATACGCAGTATTTT.

This chain joins TRBV20-1 and TRBJ2-7, with unresolved D. V lost 1 base, J lost 2 bases, and 6 bases lay in between. The CDR3 has 12 residues. Germline V lookup: CDR1 DFQATT, CDR2 SNEGSKA (reference sequence). The CDR3 coding sequence is TGCAGTGCTAGAGCGTGGGCCTACGAGCAGTACTTC. Translation: CSARAWAYEQYF.

The gene calls are TRBV6-6 and TRBJ2-6, with 9 positions matching TRBD1. Germline CDR1 MNHNY, CDR2 SVGAGI (reference sequence). This CDR3 has 17 amino acids. V shed 4 bases, J shed 3 bases, and the junction held 7 bases outside the gene matches. The CDR3 bases are TGTGCCAGCAGTTCAATCGGGACAGGGTTTGGGGCCAACGTCCTGACTTTC. Protein sequence: CASSSIGTGFGANVLTF.

This clonotype appeared a single time. The chain is built from TRBV12-3 or TRBV12-4 and TRBJ2-1, with 8 bases lining up with TRBD1. The CDR3 length is 15 residues. Losses at the gene ends were 5 bases for V and 3 bases for J; bases not matched to a gene: 6. The CDR3 sequence is CASSRTGLGYNEQFF. CDR3 sequence (DNA): TGTGCCAGCAGTCGGACAGGGCTCGGCTACAATGAGCAGTTCTTC.

The chain combines TRBV6-6 with TRBJ1-1; the D is unclear. This CDR3 has 15 residues. V was clipped by 2 bases and J by 4 bases, with 14 bases between them. CDR1 and CDR2 (germline): MNHNY, SVGAGI (reference sequence). Here the CDR3 DNA reads TGTGCCAGCAGTTACGTCGGCCATGGGAGCACTGAAGCTTTCTTT. This translates into CASSYVGHGSTEAFF.

The V gene is TRBV3-1, the J gene TRBJ2-2; no clear D gene. V was shortened by 6 bases and J by 3 bases, with 2 bases between the two germline ends. The CDR3 has 11 amino acids. Germline V gene lookup returns CDR1 LGHDT and CDR2 YNNKEL (reference sequence). The CDR3 nucleotides are TGTGCCAGCAGTCACACCGGGGAGCTGTTTTTT. This codes for CASSHTGELFF. Full variable domain (outside the CDR3, taken from reference TRBV3-1 and TRBJ2-2): DTAVSQTPKYLVTQMGNDKSIKCEQNLGHDTMYWYKQDSKKFLKIMFSYNNKELIINETVPNRFSPKSPDKAHLNLHINSLELGDSAVYFCASSHTGELFFGEGSRLTVL.

The J gene is TRBJ1-2, the V gene TRBV6-1; the D is unclear. CDR3 length: 14 amino acids. From germline, CDR1 is MNHNS and CDR2 SASEGT. V gave up 1 base and J gave up 7 bases, with 13 bases separating them. The CDR3 protein is CASSEVSQASGYTF. As DNA, the CDR3 is TGTGCCAGCAGTGAAGTTAGCCAGGCCTCTGGCTACACCTTC.

In its sample, this clonotype was seen a few times. The chain recombines TRBV29-1 with TRBJ2-7, with 8 nucleotides matching TRBD2. V lost 4 bases, J lost 2 bases, and 10 bases stayed unmatched. The CDR3 has 15 amino acids. Germline V CDR1 and CDR2: SQVTM, ANQGSEA. As DNA, the CDR3 is TGCAGCGTTGGTTCTTTAGCGGGAATGGCCTACGAGCAGTACTTC. Its protein product is CSVGSLAGMAYEQYF.

This clonotype was found a few times. This chain joins TRBV4-1 and TRBJ2-1; D gene uncertain. The CDR3 sequence is 16 residues long. In germline, CDR1 is MGHRA, CDR2 YSYEKL. V lost 1 base and J lost 1, with 11 bases in between. CDR3 nucleotide sequence: TGCGCCAGCAGCCAAGGAAGGGCTAGGTCCTACAATGAGCAGTTCTTC. Translation gives CASSQGRARSYNEQFF.

This clonotype was picked up one time. Its ends do not fully match the called genes, so a read error is possible. The chain employs TRBV20-1 and TRBJ2-7, with 11 nucleotides matching TRBD2. The CDR3 is made up of 15 amino acids. Germline-derived CDR1 and CDR2 are DFQATT and SNEGSKA (reference sequence). The CDR3 sequence: CSASAISGGVGEQCF. Here the CDR3 DNA reads TGCAGTGCTAGCGCAATTAGCGGGGGGGTTGGCGAGCAGTGCTTC.

This clonotype appeared a few times. The gene calls are TRBV6-6 and TRBJ1-5; TRBD1 agrees at 12 bases. The ends lost 6 bases at V and 1 base at J; junction bases unmatched: 1. CDR3 size: 15 residues. The germline V gene encodes CDR1 MNHNY and CDR2 SVGAGI (reference sequence). The CDR3 DNA follows: TGTGCCAGCAGGGGACAGGGGGCGAGCAATCAGCCCCAGCATTTT. Its protein product is CASRGQGASNQPQHF.

The chain carries TRBV29-1 and TRBJ2-5; 8 bases map to TRBD1. The germline gives CDR1 SQVTM, CDR2 ANQGSEA. The length of the CDR3 is 18 residues. The V gene end was trimmed by 6 bases and the J gene end by 4 bases; junction bases not matched to a gene: 22. This chain's CDR3 is CSVGPRGRLLAGSETQYF. CDR3 nucleotides: TGCAGCGTCGGGCCCAGGGGGCGGTTACTAGCCGGTTCAGAGACCCAGTACTTC.

This clonotype was found a few times. The V call is TRBV4-2, the J call TRBJ2-2; 8 nucleotides line up with TRBD1. V lost 3 bases to trimming and J lost 6 bases; unmatched junction nucleotides: 3. Per the germline V gene, CDR1 is LGHNA and CDR2 is YNFKEQ. The CDR3 is made up of 14 amino acids. CDR3 bases: TGTGCCAGCAGCCACCCAGGGGGCGCCGGGGAGCTGTTTTTT. Protein: CASSHPGGAGELFF.